The T cell receptor (beta chain) described here comes from a study of T-cell memory formation after mild COVID-19. About the research overall: Most TCR clusters belonged to a single donor.

This clonotype turned up a few times. The target antigen is unknown. Study findings and constraints: Clones contracting over day 15 to 85 were CD4/CD8 balanced, with later expanders leaning CD4+. For contracting clones, CD4+ ones sat mainly in CM and EM, CD8+ in EMRA.

TCRdb redid the calling of the 5' RACE reads with MiXCR, one entry per CDR3 protein. The sample has roughly 300,000 distinct CDR3 sequences, approximately 8% seen once. From germline, CDR1 is LGHNA and CDR2 YSLEER. Trimming shortened V by 3 bases and J by 5 bases, and 16 bases separated the two germline ends. The CDR3 is 15 amino acids. This rearrangement joins TRBV4-3 to TRBJ2-5; D unresolved. This TCR came from a young man who had mild COVID-19 (a few samples of this study predate the infection). Cell type and time point are not known. The sequenced sample was PBMCs or a T cell subset sorted from them (not recorded which). The CDR3 protein is CASSHFHGEQETQYF. CDR3 nucleotide sequence: TGCGCCAGCAGCCACTTCCATGGAGAGCAGGAGACCCAGTACTTC.